Reported below is one TCR beta chain. Its antigen is not identified. The CDR3 contains 11 residues. The germline gives CDR1 DFQATT, CDR2 SNEGSKA (reference sequence). The sample originates from a study of cytomegalovirus exposure and HLA in healthy donors. Whole-study results and caveats: Sequence variants that were highly shared formed a cluster that was likely a sequencing artifact. Prior analysis indicated that the majority of TCR beta V segments exhibited productivity approximately 90% or approximately 30% of the time. Immune exposure data for these donors was limited to CMV serostatus. In presence/absence analyses, roughly uniform sequencing depth across donors was assumed.

Primers for the PCR totalled 60 Vbeta and 13 Jbeta. Profiling relied on immunoSEQ multiplex PCR, and the TCRdb table lists in-frame clones only, not all of them. The sample contains roughly 190,000 clones, 82% of which appear only once. Sequenced input: PBMCs. The V and J genes are TRBV20-1 and TRBJ1-1; 8 positions match TRBD1. This clonotype was obtained from a woman in her late teens or twenties in good health and CMV-seronegative. The CDR3 nucleotides are TGCAGCAAATACAGGGGGAGTCGGGCTTTCTTT. It yields the protein CSKYRGSRAFF.